This TCR beta chain was identified in a study of T cell responses to AZD1222 COVID-19 vaccine. The study's findings and limits: White British donors predominated, females outnumbered males, and clonal diversity was possibly underestimated. As reported, nearly half of all spike-specific TCRs target variant regions that are unmutated.

Sequencing used immunoSEQ multiplex PCR; TCRdb keeps in-frame clones, though not all of them. The sample contains fewer than 90,000 clones, just over 85% of which appear only once. The CDR3 contains 13 residues. V lost 4 bases to trimming and J lost 3 bases, with 9 bases between them. Germline CDR1 and CDR2: LNHNV and YYDKDF (reference sequence). Pooled samples include second doses given at about 4 or 12 weeks. In the case of this clone: Its antigen is not known.

The specimen was peripheral blood, collected 28 days after the second AZD1222 dose. V usage is TRBV15 and J usage is TRBJ1-1; unclear D gene. This clonotype originated in an adult who received the AZD1222 COVID-19 vaccine. The CDR3 reads CATSMTGYTEAFF. CDR3 DNA sequence: TGTGCCACCAGCATGACCGGCTACACTGAAGCTTTCTTT.